This T cell receptor (beta chain) stems from a study of blood T cell repertoires in COVID-19. Turning to the study itself: From the United States, Italy and Spain came samples of acute and convalescent COVID-19. T cells, B-cell-depleted T cells, or PBMCs supplied cDNA or gDNA.

CDR1 is LGHNT and CDR2 is FRNRAP in the germline V gene. The CDR3 contains 17 residues. V lost 0 bases and J 1 base, leaving 15 bases between the germline ends. Per the original methods: Quantification of nucleated cells was approximated via reference gene primer amplification. Measured with immunoSEQ multiplex PCR; TCRdb has only the in-frame clones, and not every one. That table furnishes V, J and clone size, whereas the DNA furnished D and trimming. The data show tens of thousands of clones, with around 89% seen just once and 3.9% held by the top ten. Sequencing was carried out using peripheral blood. This TCR derives from a human donor in a cohort sampled during active COVID-19. V is TRBV12-5 and J is TRBJ1-2; D uncertain. The CDR3, as DNA: TGTGCTAGTGGTTTGGTACTCGGCAGACAAATTAACTATGGCTACACCTTC. Its protein is CASGLVLGRQINYGYTF. The variable domain in full, completed from reference TRBV12-5 and TRBJ1-2, reads DARVTQTPRHKVTEMGQEVTMRCQPILGHNTVFWYRQTMMQGLELLAYFRNRAPLDDSGMPKDRFSAEMPDATLATLKIQPSEPRDSAVYFCASGLVLGRQINYGYTFGSGTRLTVV.